This is a list of T cell receptor beta chains from one sample in a study of T cells after somatic rescue of genetic block. Libraries were prepared by immunoSEQ multiplex PCR; TCRdb keeps only in-frame clonotypes and omits some of them. The sample carries about 12,000 clones, 60% to 75% recorded once. The sample consisted of peripheral blood mononuclear cells (PBMCs). The source of these receptors is a boy younger than 18. CDR3s include the opening cysteine and the closing phenylalanine or tryptophan. D genes are given only for firm matches. Part of the rows lack a size; the others show once, few, many or a class for expanded clones.

clone size: .
V gene: TRBV6-5
J gene: TRBJ1-1
D gene: .
CDR3 protein: CASSYRRGSKKTEAFF
CDR3 DNA: TGTGCCAGCAGTTACCGTCGGGGTAGTAAGAAGACTGAAGCTTTCTTT

clone size: few
V gene: TRBV20-1
J gene: TRBJ1-1
D gene: .
CDR3 protein: CSASVNTEAFF
CDR3 DNA: TGCAGTGCTAGTGTGAACACTGAAGCTTTCTTT

clone size: .
V gene: TRBV18
J gene: TRBJ1-1
D gene: .
CDR3 protein: CASSPRQGKMGEAFF
CDR3 DNA: TGTGCCAGCTCACCACGTCAGGGGAAGATGGGTGAAGCTTTCTTT

clone size: once
V gene: TRBV10-3
J gene: TRBJ2-4
D gene: .
CDR3 protein: CAISEPGLAKNIQYF
CDR3 DNA: TGTGCCATCAGTGAGCCAGGTCTAGCCAAAAACATTCAGTACTTC

clone size: .
V gene: TRBV9
J gene: TRBJ2-2
D gene: .
CDR3 protein: CASSVDPGWDTGELFF
CDR3 DNA: TGTGCCAGCAGCGTAGATCCAGGGTGGGACACCGGGGAGCTGTTTTTT

clone size: .
V gene: TRBV28
J gene: TRBJ2-7
D gene: .
CDR3 protein: CASRGAPSYEQYF
CDR3 DNA: TGTGCCAGCCGGGGTGCCCCTTCCTACGAGCAGTACTTC

clone size: .
V gene: TRBV6-5
J gene: TRBJ1-2
D gene: .
CDR3 protein: CASRGTSGYTF
CDR3 DNA: TGTGCCAGCAGAGGGACTAGCGGCTACACCTTC

clone size: .
V gene: TRBV5-1
J gene: TRBJ2-5
D gene: .
CDR3 protein: CASSSSPLYQETQYF
CDR3 DNA: TGCGCCAGCAGCTCGTCTCCTTTGTACCAAGAGACCCAGTACTTC

clone size: .
V gene: TRBV7-2
J gene: TRBJ2-1
D gene: .
CDR3 protein: CASSLGGLGGQFF
CDR3 DNA: TGTGCCAGCAGCTTAGGGGGTTTGGGCGGGCAGTTCTTC

clone size: few
V gene: TRBV2
J gene: TRBJ2-3
D gene: .
CDR3 protein: CASSVGPLIRNF
CDR3 DNA: TGTGCCAGCAGTGTGGGACCGTTGATCAGAAATTTT

clone size: .
V gene: TRBV2
J gene: TRBJ2-5
D gene: TRBD1
CDR3 protein: CASSEGHTGEETQYF
CDR3 DNA: TGTGCCAGCAGTGAAGGGCACACAGGGGAAGAGACCCAGTACTTC

clone size: few
V gene: TRBV29-1
J gene: TRBJ1-2
D gene: .
CDR3 protein: CSVEGQVNYGYTF
CDR3 DNA: TGCAGCGTCGAGGGGCAGGTTAACTATGGCTACACCTTC

clone size: .
V gene: TRBV2
J gene: TRBJ2-7
D gene: .
CDR3 protein: CASRIYRDPSYEQYF
CDR3 DNA: TGTGCCAGCCGTATTTACAGAGACCCTAGCTACGAGCAGTACTTC

clone size: few
V gene: TRBV21-1
J gene: TRBJ1-5
D gene: .
CDR3 protein: CASNPWTGYSNQPQHF
CDR3 DNA: TGTGCCAGCAACCCTTGGACAGGCTATAGCAATCAGCCCCAGCATTTT

clone size: .
V gene: TRBV6-5
J gene: TRBJ1-6
D gene: .
CDR3 protein: CASSQGGSRSPLHF
CDR3 DNA: TGTGCCAGCAGTCAAGGGGGTTCCCGTTCACCCCTCCACTTT

clone size: .
V gene: TRBV6-1
J gene: TRBJ1-2
D gene: TRBD1
CDR3 protein: CASSATPGTGFYGYTF
CDR3 DNA: TGTGCCAGCAGTGCTACCCCCGGGACAGGATTCTATGGCTACACCTTC

clone size: .
V gene: TRBV6-1
J gene: TRBJ2-5
D gene: .
CDR3 protein: CASSEVRFRETQYF
CDR3 DNA: TGTGCCAGCAGTGAAGTAAGGTTTAGGGAGACCCAGTACTTC

clone size: .
V gene: TRBV2
J gene: TRBJ2-6
D gene: .
CDR3 protein: CASSWTGANVLTF
CDR3 DNA: TGTGCCAGCTCCTGGACGGGGGCCAACGTCCTGACTTTC

clone size: .
V gene: TRBV27
J gene: TRBJ1-4
D gene: TRBD1
CDR3 protein: CASSQGAVEKLFF
CDR3 DNA: TGTGCCAGTTCACAGGGGGCTGTTGAAAAACTGTTTTTT

clone size: few
V gene: TRBV5-1
J gene: TRBJ2-7
D gene: .
CDR3 protein: CASSLPGGGEQYF
CDR3 DNA: TGCGCCAGCAGCCTCCCCGGAGGCGGCGAGCAGTACTTC

clone size: .
V gene: TRBV30
J gene: TRBJ2-5
D gene: .
CDR3 protein: CAWSRGGPQETQYF
CDR3 DNA: TGTGCCTGGAGTCGAGGGGGTCCTCAAGAGACCCAGTACTTC

clone size: .
V gene: TRBV28
J gene: TRBJ1-2
D gene: .
CDR3 protein: CASSRTENGYTF
CDR3 DNA: TGTGCCAGCAGTCGGACGGAGAATGGCTACACCTTC